This is a list of T cell receptor beta chains from one sample in a study of cytomegalovirus exposure and HLA in healthy donors. TCRdb's copy holds only in-frame clones and misses some; the assay was immunoSEQ multiplex PCR. The sample includes about 130,000 clones, roughly 70% seen only once; the top ten take 2.5% to 4%. Sequenced material: PBMCs. The source is a man between 40 and 49 years old in good health and CMV-seronegative. The CDR3 runs from the conserved cysteine through the conserved F or W. The order of the fields is D gene, clone size, V gene, J gene, CDR3 DNA, CDR3 protein. A D gene is named only where the DNA matches it firmly. The size entry is marked missing in some rows and otherwise reads once, few, many or a size class.

d_call: TRBD2; clone_size: NA; v_call: TRBV27; j_call: TRBJ2-3; cdr3_nt: TGTGCCAGCAGCTTGGGAGGGGGCACAGATACGCAGTATTTT; cdr3_aa: CASSLGGGTDTQYF
d_call: TRBD2; clone_size: NA; v_call: TRBV6-5; j_call: TRBJ2-1; cdr3_nt: TGTGCCAGCAGAATAATAAGCGGGGGTGGGGGTGAGCAGTTCTTC; cdr3_aa: CASRIISGGGGEQFF
d_call: TRBD1; clone_size: NA; v_call: TRBV7-2; j_call: TRBJ2-7; cdr3_nt: TGTGCCAGCAGCTTAGAGGGACAGGGGCGGCCTTACGAGCAGTACTTC; cdr3_aa: CASSLEGQGRPYEQYF
d_call: TRBD2; clone_size: few; v_call: TRBV6-5; j_call: TRBJ2-3; cdr3_nt: TGTGCCAGCCGCGGGAGGCTTACAGATACGCAGTATTTT; cdr3_aa: CASRGRLTDTQYF
d_call: TRBD1; clone_size: NA; v_call: TRBV6-5; j_call: TRBJ1-2; cdr3_nt: TGTGCCAGCAGCTGGACAGGGGATATAGATGGCTACACCTTC; cdr3_aa: CASSWTGDIDGYTF
d_call: NA; clone_size: NA; v_call: TRBV28; j_call: TRBJ2-3; cdr3_nt: TGTGCCAGCATAACGGGTGGAAGCACAGATACGCAGTATTTT; cdr3_aa: CASITGGSTDTQYF
d_call: TRBD1; clone_size: NA; v_call: TRBV9; j_call: TRBJ1-1; cdr3_nt: TGTGCCAGCAGCCCTAGGACAGGAAACACTGAAGCTTTCTTT; cdr3_aa: CASSPRTGNTEAFF
d_call: NA; clone_size: few; v_call: TRBV6-1; j_call: TRBJ2-6; cdr3_nt: TGTGCCAGCAGTGCGGTGGTTTCTGGGGCCAACGTCCTGACTTTC; cdr3_aa: CASSAVVSGANVLTF
d_call: TRBD1; clone_size: NA; v_call: TRBV2; j_call: TRBJ1-2; cdr3_nt: TGTGCCAGCAGCTCACCCCGGACAGGAGCTAACTATGGCTACACCTTC; cdr3_aa: CASSSPRTGANYGYTF
d_call: NA; clone_size: NA; v_call: TRBV11-3; j_call: TRBJ2-7; cdr3_nt: TGTGCCAGCAGCCGAAGCACCTCCCCCTACGAGCAGTACTTC; cdr3_aa: CASSRSTSPYEQYF
d_call: NA; clone_size: few; v_call: TRBV5-1; j_call: TRBJ2-2; cdr3_nt: TGCGCCAGCAGCGAGGGGGCGAACACCGGGGAGCTGTTTTTT; cdr3_aa: CASSEGANTGELFF
d_call: TRBD1; clone_size: NA; v_call: TRBV7-9; j_call: TRBJ1-2; cdr3_nt: TGTGCCAGCAGCCAGACAGGGGCGGATGGCTACACCTTC; cdr3_aa: CASSQTGADGYTF
d_call: NA; clone_size: once; v_call: TRBV19; j_call: TRBJ2-2; cdr3_nt: TGTGCCAGTAGTAGTATTGGGGCGGGGGCCGATGGCACCGGGGAGCTGTTTTTT; cdr3_aa: CASSSIGAGADGTGELFF
d_call: NA; clone_size: NA; v_call: TRBV14; j_call: TRBJ2-7; cdr3_nt: TGTGCCAGCAGCCAACGGTCCCAAGAGCAGTACTTC; cdr3_aa: CASSQRSQEQYF
d_call: NA; clone_size: NA; v_call: TRBV7-2; j_call: TRBJ2-7; cdr3_nt: TGTGCCAGCAGCTTAGGGTCAGGATACGAGCAGTACTTC; cdr3_aa: CASSLGSGYEQYF
d_call: NA; clone_size: NA; v_call: TRBV7-7; j_call: TRBJ2-3; cdr3_nt: TGTGCCAGCAGCTCAAACTACGGGGATACGCAGTATTTT; cdr3_aa: CASSSNYGDTQYF
d_call: TRBD1; clone_size: NA; v_call: TRBV28; j_call: TRBJ1-1; cdr3_nt: TGTGCCAGCAGTTCGGGACAGGCCGTTTACGAAGCTTTCTTT; cdr3_aa: CASSSGQAVYEAFF
d_call: NA; clone_size: once; v_call: TRBV27; j_call: TRBJ2-2; cdr3_nt: TGTGCCAGCAGTTTGGCGGGGCAGGGATCCACCGGGGAGCTGTTTTTT; cdr3_aa: CASSLAGQGSTGELFF
d_call: TRBD1; clone_size: NA; v_call: TRBV30; j_call: TRBJ1-2; cdr3_nt: TGTGCCTGGACCCCAGGGGGCGGTGGCTACACCTTC; cdr3_aa: CAWTPGGGGYTF
d_call: TRBD1; clone_size: few; v_call: TRBV28; j_call: TRBJ1-2; cdr3_nt: TGTGCCAGCAGACTTGGGACAGTCTACTATGGCTACACCTTC; cdr3_aa: CASRLGTVYYGYTF
d_call: NA; clone_size: NA; v_call: TRBV30; j_call: TRBJ2-5; cdr3_nt: TGTGCCTGGAGTGCCGGTGTGAGGGAGACCCAGTACTTC; cdr3_aa: CAWSAGVRETQYF
d_call: TRBD1; clone_size: few; v_call: TRBV5-6; j_call: TRBJ1-1; cdr3_nt: TGTGCCAGCAGCGAACAGGGGAAGGAAACTGAAGCTTTCTTT; cdr3_aa: CASSEQGKETEAFF
d_call: TRBD2; clone_size: NA; v_call: TRBV29-1; j_call: TRBJ2-7; cdr3_nt: TGCAGCGTTTACGGGAGGCGCTCCTACGAGCAGTACTTC; cdr3_aa: CSVYGRRSYEQYF
d_call: NA; clone_size: NA; v_call: TRBV11-2; j_call: TRBJ2-5; cdr3_nt: TGTGCCAGCAGCCGGGTTGGGTCAGTTGAAGAGACCCAGTACTTC; cdr3_aa: CASSRVGSVEETQYF
d_call: NA; clone_size: NA; v_call: TRBV6-6; j_call: TRBJ2-1; cdr3_nt: TGTGCCAGCAGTACCGAGGGTAAGGGCGGTGAGCAGTTCTTC; cdr3_aa: CASSTEGKGGEQFF
d_call: TRBD1; clone_size: NA; v_call: TRBV11-1; j_call: TRBJ2-1; cdr3_nt: TGTGCCAGCAGTTTTGCAGGGGGAATAAGCAATGAGCAGTTCTTC; cdr3_aa: CASSFAGGISNEQFF
d_call: NA; clone_size: once; v_call: TRBV30; j_call: TRBJ1-5; cdr3_nt: TGTGCCTGGAGTTCGGGCAATCAGCCCCAGCATTTT; cdr3_aa: CAWSSGNQPQHF
d_call: NA; clone_size: NA; v_call: TRBV2; j_call: TRBJ2-7; cdr3_nt: TGTGCCAGCAGGGCCTCCTACGAGCAGTACTTC; cdr3_aa: CASRASYEQYF
d_call: TRBD1; clone_size: NA; v_call: TRBV28; j_call: TRBJ1-2; cdr3_nt: TGTGCCAGCAGTCGACAGGGAGAACACTATGGCTACACCTTC; cdr3_aa: CASSRQGEHYGYTF
d_call: NA; clone_size: few; v_call: TRBV5-1; j_call: TRBJ2-2; cdr3_nt: TGCGCCAGCAGCCCATTCGCTACAGGAGACACCGGGGAGCTGTTTTTT; cdr3_aa: CASSPFATGDTGELFF
d_call: TRBD1; clone_size: NA; v_call: TRBV6-5; j_call: TRBJ2-1; cdr3_nt: TGTGCCAGCAGTCAAGGGGACAGGGGGCATTTTGAGCAGTTCTTC; cdr3_aa: CASSQGDRGHFEQFF
d_call: NA; clone_size: few; v_call: TRBV7-8; j_call: TRBJ1-2; cdr3_nt: TGTGCCAGCGGTACCCAGTTGGGCTACACCTTC; cdr3_aa: CASGTQLGYTF
d_call: TRBD1; clone_size: once; v_call: TRBV2; j_call: TRBJ1-5; cdr3_nt: TGTGCCAGCAGGGGACAGGGTGAGGGTCAGCCCCAGCATTTT; cdr3_aa: CASRGQGEGQPQHF
d_call: NA; clone_size: NA; v_call: TRBV9; j_call: TRBJ2-7; cdr3_nt: TGTGCCAGCAGCGTATTCGGCCACCCCGACAGTGAGCAGTACTTC; cdr3_aa: CASSVFGHPDSEQYF
d_call: NA; clone_size: NA; v_call: TRBV5-1; j_call: TRBJ1-1; cdr3_nt: TGCGCCAGCAGCTTGTTAGGGGGTGAAGCTTTCTTT; cdr3_aa: CASSLLGGEAFF
d_call: NA; clone_size: NA; v_call: TRBV30; j_call: TRBJ2-7; cdr3_nt: TGTGCCTGGAATGAGGGATTTATCTACGAGCAGTACTTC; cdr3_aa: CAWNEGFIYEQYF
d_call: NA; clone_size: once; v_call: TRBV5-1; j_call: TRBJ1-1; cdr3_nt: TGCGCCAGCAGCCTAAACTGGGCGACAGATGAAGCTTTCTTT; cdr3_aa: CASSLNWATDEAFF
d_call: NA; clone_size: NA; v_call: TRBV5-4; j_call: TRBJ2-5; cdr3_nt: TGTGCCAGCAGCCCTCGGCTGGGGGGGCCAGGGGAGACCCAGTACTTC; cdr3_aa: CASSPRLGGPGETQYF
d_call: TRBD1; clone_size: NA; v_call: TRBV6-1; j_call: TRBJ2-5; cdr3_nt: TGTGCCAGCACTGGACAGGGGACGTTCCAAGAGACCCAGTACTTC; cdr3_aa: CASTGQGTFQETQYF
d_call: TRBD1; clone_size: NA; v_call: TRBV5-4; j_call: TRBJ2-7; cdr3_nt: TGTGCCAGCAGCTTGGGGGCCCCGGGACAGGGGACTTACGAGCAGTACTTC; cdr3_aa: CASSLGAPGQGTYEQYF
d_call: TRBD1; clone_size: NA; v_call: TRBV5-6; j_call: TRBJ2-7; cdr3_nt: TGTGCCAGCAGCTTCACACCGGGACAGAGATCCTACGAGCAGTACTTC; cdr3_aa: CASSFTPGQRSYEQYF
d_call: TRBD1; clone_size: NA; v_call: TRBV11-2; j_call: TRBJ2-5; cdr3_nt: TGTGCCAGCAGCGAAGGACAGGGCGAAGGGACCCAGTACTTC; cdr3_aa: CASSEGQGEGTQYF
d_call: NA; clone_size: NA; v_call: TRBV21-1; j_call: TRBJ2-3; cdr3_nt: TGTGCCAGCAGCCCCCCCCCGGGACTAGCGAAGACAGATACGCAGTATTTT; cdr3_aa: CASSPPPGLAKTDTQYF
d_call: TRBD1; clone_size: NA; v_call: TRBV7-9; j_call: TRBJ1-1; cdr3_nt: TGTGCCAGCAGCTCCCAGACAGGGGGCTTCACTGAAGCTTTCTTT; cdr3_aa: CASSSQTGGFTEAFF
d_call: NA; clone_size: NA; v_call: TRBV30; j_call: TRBJ1-1; cdr3_nt: TGTGCCTGGAGCAATCGGGGGGGGAACACTGAAGCTTTCTTT; cdr3_aa: CAWSNRGGNTEAFF
d_call: TRBD1; clone_size: NA; v_call: TRBV10-3; j_call: TRBJ2-5; cdr3_nt: TGTGCCACCCAGGACAGGGGGTGGGAGACCCAGTACTTC; cdr3_aa: CATQDRGWETQYF
d_call: TRBD1; clone_size: NA; v_call: TRBV28; j_call: TRBJ1-2; cdr3_nt: TGTGCCAGCTGGGGTCGTCAGAGGGTCAGGGGGTTGAACTATGGCTACACCTTC; cdr3_aa: CASWGRQRVRGLNYGYTF
d_call: TRBD2; clone_size: NA; v_call: TRBV7-6; j_call: TRBJ2-5; cdr3_nt: TGTGCCAGCAGCTTAATCGAGACGGGAGGACCACAAGAGACCCAGTACTTC; cdr3_aa: CASSLIETGGPQETQYF
d_call: TRBD1; clone_size: NA; v_call: TRBV19; j_call: TRBJ2-7; cdr3_nt: TGTGCCAGTAGTAGGGGACAGGGGACCGAGCAGTACTTC; cdr3_aa: CASSRGQGTEQYF
d_call: NA; clone_size: NA; v_call: TRBV5-1; j_call: TRBJ2-6; cdr3_nt: TGCGCCAGCAGCGGAACAGGGAGTGGTGGGGCCAACGTCCTGACTTTC; cdr3_aa: CASSGTGSGGANVLTF
d_call: TRBD2; clone_size: NA; v_call: TRBV5-1; j_call: TRBJ2-3; cdr3_nt: TGCGCCAGCAGCTTGTCTCTAGCGGGCACAGATACGCAGTATTTT; cdr3_aa: CASSLSLAGTDTQYF
d_call: NA; clone_size: once; v_call: TRBV7-2; j_call: TRBJ2-7; cdr3_nt: TGTGCCAGCAGCTTGGGTCCAGACCTCGGGGACGAGCAGTACTTC; cdr3_aa: CASSLGPDLGDEQYF